This section outlines one T cell receptor beta chain sequence together with its context. What it recognizes is unknown. The ends lost 3 bases at V and 6 bases at J; junction bases unmatched: 7. This CDR3 spans 14 amino acids. The germline CDR1 and CDR2 sequences are SGHRS and YFSETQ. These data originate in a study of blood T cells in healthy people across ages. Study-level results: The study found more naive CD4+ cells and higher diversity in long-lived than aged donors.

Combining a sample-barcoded 5' primer with a J-beta primer mix, a second PCR ran for about 7 to 11 cycles. One entry per CDR3 protein results from TCRdb running MiXCR on the 5' RACE reads. The sample contains fewer than 750,000 distinct CDR3 sequences, over 40% of which appear only once. The origin of this receptor is a woman older than 75 in good health. V and J are TRBV5-1 and TRBJ1-1, with 8 bases lining up with TRBD1. The sequencing sample was made of blood. The CDR3 sequence: CASSSQGAKPEAFF. As DNA, the CDR3 is TGCGCCAGCAGCTCTCAGGGGGCGAAGCCTGAAGCTTTCTTT.